This entry lists 27 T cell receptor beta chains sequenced from one sample in a study of molecular identifiers for immune sequencing clone quantification. TCRdb re-called the PCR reads through MiXCR, storing one row per CDR3 protein. This sample yields 400,000 to 600,000 distinct CDR3 sequences, of which around 23% are seen a single time; 0.76% belongs to the top ten. Specimen: naive CD8+ T cells from blood, with Jurkat cell RNA spiked in. Documented subset: FACS-sorted CD8+CD4-CCR7+CD45RA+ naive T cells. These receptors were taken from a human donor in good health. Some libraries in this study had Jurkat cell RNA spiked in.

In this sample, this clonotype turned up a few times. Being one base from a much bigger clone, this may be a read error. The V and J genes are TRBV29-1 and TRBJ2-2, with TRBD2 as a possible D gene (6 bases). Trimming stripped 3 bases from V and 4 bases from J, with 12 bases between. This CDR3 contains 14 residues. From germline, CDR1 is SQVTM and CDR2 ANQGSEA. Written as DNA, the CDR3 is TGCAGCGTTGACACGGGGGTCGGCACCGGGGAGCTGTTTTTT. It specifies CSVDTGVGTGELFF.

Worth noting for this clonotype: This may be a read error, as it is one base from a much larger clone. The V and J genes are TRBV30 and TRBJ1-1; D ambiguous. The CDR3 totals 11 residues. Germline lookup yields CDR1 GTSNPN and CDR2 SVGIG (reference sequence). As DNA, the CDR3 is TGTGCCTGGAGTGTGTACACTGGAGCTTTCTTT. Translating it yields CAWSVYTGAFF.

This clonotype was found a few times. The rearrangement joins TRBV29-1 to TRBJ2-2; TRBD1 matches 8 bases. The CDR3 runs to 14 residues. The V and J ends lost 7 bases and 4 bases, in that order; junction bases with no gene match: 8. Looked up from germline, CDR1 is SQVTM and CDR2 is ANQGSEA. In DNA, the CDR3 is TGCAGCGCCCGGGGGACAGGTATCACCGGGGAGCTGTTTTTT. The encoded protein is CSARGTGITGELFF.

The CDR3 region has the DNA TGTGCCAGCAGCCCCGCGTGGACAGAAAACACTGAAGCTTTCTTT. It yields the protein CASSPAWTENTEAFF. V and J are TRBV7-6 and TRBJ1-1, with D possibly being TRBD1 (6 bases). With 5 bases removed from V and 2 bases from J, the gap between germline ends came to 15 bases. Germline CDR1 and CDR2: SGHVS and FNYEAQ. CDR3 length: 15 residues.

This clonotype was seen at least ten times. V and J are TRBV20-1 and TRBJ2-7; 8 nucleotides match TRBD2. The CDR3 length is 14 residues. V shed 0 bases, J shed 4 bases, and the junction held 5 bases outside the gene matches. Germline CDR1 DFQATT, CDR2 SNEGSKA (reference sequence). CDR3 DNA: TGCAGTGCTAGAGATCCCAGCGGGGGATACGAGCAGTACTTC. It codes for CSARDPSGGYEQYF.

This clonotype was detected a few times. The gene calls are TRBV30 and TRBJ2-3; no clear D. Germline V CDR1 and CDR2: GTSNPN, SVGIG (reference sequence). V was pared by 0 bases and J by 4 bases, with 5 bases between. This CDR3 has 12 amino acids. In nucleotides, the CDR3 is TGTGCCTGGAGTGTCTGGGCAGATACGCAGTATTTT. It codes for CAWSVWADTQYF.

This clonotype was counted only a few times. This chain joins TRBV7-2 and TRBJ2-7; tentatively, D is TRBD2 (5 bases). Germline values: CDR1 SGHTA, CDR2 FQGNSA. V lost 6 bases to trimming and J lost 5 bases, with 14 bases between them. The length of the CDR3 is 13 residues. In nucleotides, the CDR3 is TGTGCCAGCAGTTCTTACCTCGGGGACGAGCAGTACTTC. Translating gives CASSSYLGDEQYF.

This clonotype was picked up many times. The rearrangement joins TRBV7-6 to TRBJ2-3, with a weak D call TRBD2 (5 bases). Germline loops: CDR1 SGHVS, CDR2 FNYEAQ. Trimming left V 4 bases short and J 0 bases short, with 17 bases between. The CDR3 totals 17 residues. CDR3 nucleotide sequence: TGTGCCAGCAGCTCCCTAGCCGTTATCCCTAGCACAGATACGCAGTATTTT. Translated: CASSSLAVIPSTDTQYF.

This clonotype was counted a single time. With a much larger clone just one base away, this may be a read error. As DNA, the CDR3 is TGTGCCAGCAGCCTTTCGCCCCCCTACTACGAGCAGTGCTTC. Amino acids: CASSLSPPYYEQCF. This sequence joins TRBV6-5 and TRBJ2-7; D not resolved. This CDR3 contains 14 residues. CDR1 and CDR2 (germline): MNHEY, SVGAGI.

The J gene is TRBJ1-6, the V gene TRBV28; D is undetermined. Germline V CDR1 and CDR2: MDHEN, SYDVKM. Trimming stripped 2 bases from V and 4 bases from J, with 15 bases between. The CDR3 is made up of 17 amino acids. In DNA form, the CDR3 reads TGTGCCAGCAGTTTAGGCCCAAAACAGCCGTATAATTCACCCCTCCACTTT. It yields the protein CASSLGPKQPYNSPLHF.

The rearrangement uses TRBV10-3 and TRBJ2-3, with 13 bases that match TRBD2. The CDR3 has 18 amino acids. V lost 3 bases and J lost 5; bases outside the gene matches: 11. Germline CDR1 is ENHRY and CDR2 is SYGVKD. The CDR3 spells CAISDSVLAGGPGDTQYF. For the CDR3, the DNA is TGTGCCATCAGTGACTCCGTACTAGCGGGGGGGCCGGGAGATACGCAGTATTTT.

In its sample, this clonotype was seen many times. The chain uses TRBV4-1 and TRBJ2-7, with D unclear. Trimming took off 0 bases at V and 2 bases at J, with 11 bases between the two ends. The CDR3 has 15 residues. The germline V gene encodes CDR1 MGHRA and CDR2 YSYEKL. This CDR3 reads CASSQEAVGTYEQYF. The CDR3, as DNA: TGCGCCAGCAGCCAAGAGGCGGTCGGAACCTACGAGCAGTACTTC.

This clonotype was picked up a small number of times. This rearrangement joins TRBV10-3 to TRBJ2-7; 7 positions agree with TRBD2. V trimming: 7 bases; J trimming: 2 bases; junction bases outside the gene matches: 5. CDR1 and CDR2 (germline): ENHRY, SYGVKD. CDR3 length: 13 residues. CDR3 sequence (DNA): TGTGCCATCAACGCGGGAGATACCTACGAGCAGTACTTC. Protein: CAINAGDTYEQYF.

This clonotype has only a few counts. This chain links TRBV11-2 with TRBJ1-3; D gene ambiguous. CDR1 and CDR2 from the germline V gene are SGHAT and FQNNGV. V lost 0 bases, J lost 0 bases, and 6 bases lay in between. This CDR3 comprises 15 residues. The CDR3 region is CASSLEWDSGNTIYF. Here the CDR3 DNA reads TGTGCCAGCAGCTTAGAATGGGACTCTGGAAACACCATATATTTT.

This rearrangement joins TRBV20-1 to TRBJ2-7; D might be TRBD1 (6 bases). There are 15 residues in the CDR3. Germline assignment: CDR1 DFQATT and CDR2 SNEGSKA (reference sequence). Trimming removed 0 bases at V and 0 bases at J, with 12 bases between. Here the CDR3 DNA reads TGCAGTGCTAGAGACGGGGACACCGCCTCCTACGAGCAGTACTTC. It is translated as CSARDGDTASYEQYF.

Points on this clonotype: A much larger clone differs by one base, so this may be a read error. The chain links TRBV28 to TRBJ2-3; D is undetermined. The germline V and J ends were trimmed by 3 bases and 4 bases, with 17 bases remaining between them. The CDR3 covers 16 residues. CDR1 and CDR2 from the germline V gene are MDHEN and SYDVKM. CDR3: CASSFEPGSSADTQYF. The CDR3 DNA sequence: TGTGCCAGCAGTTTCGAGCCGGGTTCCAGCGCAGATACGCAGTATTTT. Full variable domain (missing parts from reference TRBV28 and TRBJ2-3): DVKVTQSSRYLVKRTGEKVFLECVQDMDHENMFWYRQDPGLGLRLIYFSYDVKMKEKGDIPEGYSVSREKKERFSLILESASTNQTSMYLCASSFEPGSSADTQYFGPGTRLTVL.

This clonotype was seen a few times. The chain is built from TRBV29-1 and TRBJ1-2, with TRBD1 as a possible D gene (5 bases). Germline CDR1 is SQVTM and CDR2 is ANQGSEA. V dropped 4 bases and J dropped 3 bases, with 9 bases sitting between them. CDR3 length: 12 amino acids. CDR3 nucleotide sequence: TGCAGCGTTGGGGGGTTTGACTATGGCTACACCTTC. Translation gives CSVGGFDYGYTF.

This clonotype was observed a few times. The chain employs TRBV20-1 and TRBJ2-7; the match to TRBD1 covers 12 bases. Germline CDR1 reads DFQATT; CDR2 reads SNEGSKA (reference sequence). V trimming: 6 bases; J trimming: 2 bases; junction bases outside the gene matches: 17. The CDR3 loop spans 18 amino acids. DNA of the CDR3: TGCAGTGCCCTTGGACAGGGACAGGGGGCGGGATTCGCCTACGAGCAGTACTTC. Amino acid sequence: CSALGQGQGAGFAYEQYF.

This clonotype was recorded at least ten times. The genes are TRBV13 and TRBJ2-7; 7 bases agree with TRBD1. The CDR3 has 15 amino acids. V lost 4 bases to trimming and J lost 2 bases; unmatched junction nucleotides: 8. Germline CDR1 PRHDT, CDR2 FYEKMQ (reference sequence). The CDR3 DNA is TGTGCCAGCAGCTCCAGACAGGGCGGAACCTACGAGCAGTACTTC. Translated: CASSSRQGGTYEQYF.

This clonotype came up a few times. The chain couples TRBV4-3 to TRBJ1-1, with 8 bases identical to TRBD1. This CDR3 is 15 amino acids long. Germline V gives CDR1 LGHNA, CDR2 YSLEER. V was pared by 1 base and J by 4 bases, with 5 bases of the junction left unmatched. The chain's CDR3 is CASSQADRGLTEAFF. In DNA form, the CDR3 reads TGCGCCAGCAGCCAAGCCGACAGGGGCCTCACTGAAGCTTTCTTT.

The chain employs TRBV7-6 and TRBJ2-7, with 7 bases matching TRBD1. Germline V lookup: CDR1 SGHVS, CDR2 FNYEAQ. This CDR3 is built from 14 residues. V trimming: 1 base; J trimming: 6 bases; junction bases outside the gene matches: 6. CDR3 region: CASSLGGQNSEQYF. The CDR3 DNA reads TGTGCCAGCAGCTTAGGGGGACAGAACTCCGAGCAGTACTTC.

Concerning this clonotype itself: Given a much more abundant clone one base away, this may be a read error. J is TRBJ2-7 and V is TRBV5-5; D gene unclear. CDR1 is SGHKS, CDR2 YYEKEE, per germline (reference sequence). This CDR3 region has 14 residues. CDR3 region: CAISKSVGAYEQYF. The CDR3, as DNA: TGTGCCATCAGCAAGAGTGTGGGTGCCTACGAGCAGTACTTC.

Points on this clonotype: Germline is not matched at one junction end, which may reflect a read error. DNA of the CDR3: TGTGCCAGCAGCCCTCCCCAGGGGAGTGAAGAACTGTTTTTT. Amino acids: CASSPPQGSEELFF. This chain joins TRBV7-9 and TRBJ1-4; D is perhaps TRBD1 (6 bases). Germline V lookup: CDR1 SEHNR, CDR2 FQNEAQ (reference sequence). CDR3 size: 14 residues.

This sequence joins TRBV7-2 and TRBJ2-2; 8 bases are a match to TRBD1. J was trimmed by 5 bases and V by 5 bases; bases with no gene match: 7. CDR3 length: 15 residues. Germline CDR1 is SGHTA and CDR2 is FQGNSA. The CDR3 DNA sequence: TGTGCCAGCAGCCCAGGGGGCGGTTTTACCGGGGAGCTGTTTTTT. Protein product: CASSPGGGFTGELFF.

For this clonotype: This may stem from a read error, because a much larger clone lies one nucleotide away. The V call is TRBV21-1, the J call TRBJ2-7; the D call in the table, TRBD1, was not verified against the DNA. TRBV21-1 is reported as a pseudogene. This CDR3 contains 15 residues. The CDR3 DNA reads as TGTGCCAGCAGCAGAGGACCGGGAGAGTCCTACGAGCAGTACTTC. Translating gives CASSRGPGESYEQYF.

The chain carries TRBV9 and TRBJ1-1, with 11 bases that match TRBD1. The CDR3 has 17 amino acids. Trimming removed 3 bases from V and 5 bases from J; junction bases left unmatched: 12. From germline, CDR1 is SGDLS and CDR2 YYNGEE. The CDR3 here is CASSGGPDRGLGTEAFF. CDR3 bases: TGTGCCAGCAGCGGAGGACCGGACAGGGGGCTGGGAACTGAAGCTTTCTTT.

This clonotype was seen many times. The V call is TRBV2, the J call TRBJ1-2; TRBD1 might be the D (5 bases). This CDR3 is 16 amino acids long. V was cut by 4 bases and J by 0 bases, with 15 bases left in between. The germline V gene encodes CDR1 SNHLY and CDR2 FYNNEI. The CDR3 loop reads CASSGGRAPANYGYTF. CDR3 bases: TGTGCCAGCAGTGGGGGCAGGGCCCCAGCTAACTATGGCTACACCTTC.